The 15 T cell receptor beta chains below all came from one sample that was sequenced in a study of T cell responses to AZD1222 COVID-19 vaccine. Clones were read by immunoSEQ multiplex PCR, and TCRdb kept only the in-frame ones, dropping some. The sample includes some 120,000 clones, about 89% of them seen just once. Here the sequenced sample was peripheral blood, taken on day 0 of AZD1222 vaccination. These receptors all come from an adult in good health.

The CDR3 bases are TGCAGCGTTACCCTAGCGGGGGGGCCGAATACGCAGTATTTT. Its translation is CSVTLAGGPNTQYF. This sequence joins TRBV29-1 and TRBJ2-3; 12 bases fit TRBD2. The CDR3 sequence is 14 residues long. With V trimmed by 5 bases and J by 7 bases, 7 bases remained unmatched. CDR1 is SQVTM, CDR2 ANQGSEA, per germline.

The chain couples TRBV11-3 to TRBJ1-5; 8 bases are shared with TRBD1. CDR1 and CDR2 (germline): SGHNT, YENEEA. The J segment lost 5 bases and the V segment lost 4 bases, leaving 13 bases of the junction unmatched. CDR3 size: 17 residues. The CDR3 is CASSSWPDRAGDQPQHF. In DNA, the CDR3 is TGTGCCAGCAGCTCTTGGCCGGACAGGGCCGGCGATCAGCCCCAGCATTTT.

The chain has TRBV27 and TRBJ1-2; weak D call: TRBD1 (6 bases). V was cut by 9 bases and J by 6 bases, with 14 bases left in between. There are 12 residues in the CDR3. Germline CDR1 and CDR2: MNHEY and SMNVEV (reference sequence). CDR3 sequence reads: CASGRGRDGYTF. CDR3 in DNA: TGTGCCAGTGGCAGGGGCAGGGATGGCTACACCTTC.

This clone was counted a single time. This chain joins TRBV18 and TRBJ2-7, with 8 bases identical to TRBD1. The germline V gene encodes CDR1 KGHSH and CDR2 LQKENI. The V and J ends lost 2 bases and 6 bases, in that order; junction bases with no gene match: 9. CDR3 size: 15 residues. The CDR3, as DNA: TGTGCCAGCTCACCAACGCTTCTTACAGGGGGCGAGCAGTACTTC. Translation: CASSPTLLTGGEQYF.

CDR3 in DNA: TGTGCCAGCAGCTTAGCGACGTACGAGCAGTACTTC. This encodes CASSLATYEQYF. The J gene is TRBJ2-7, the V gene TRBV7-2, with D hard to call. This CDR3 region has 12 residues. V shed 0 bases and J shed 4 bases, with 4 bases lying between them. Germline CDR1 SGHTA, CDR2 FQGNSA.

This chain joins TRBV7-2 and TRBJ1-2; 9 bases align to TRBD1. V was pared by 6 bases and J by 2 bases, with 7 bases of the junction left unmatched. The CDR3 sequence is 15 residues long. Germline values: CDR1 SGHTA, CDR2 FQGNSA. The CDR3 nucleotides read TGTGCCAGCAGTTCCGGGACAGGGACAAACTATGGCTACACCTTC. Translated, it gives CASSSGTGTNYGYTF.

V and J are TRBV2 and TRBJ2-5, with D perhaps matching TRBD2 (6 bases). Germline CDR1 and CDR2: SNHLY and FYNNEI. The CDR3 consists of 13 residues. Trimming stripped 10 bases from V and 4 bases from J, with 16 bases between. DNA for the CDR3: TGTGCCAACGGACTCCCCGGGGGAGAGACCCAGTACTTC. This gives the protein CANGLPGGETQYF.

V is TRBV9 and J is TRBJ1-2, with TRBD1 matching over 7 bases. Trimming took 4 bases from V and 4 from J; bases not matched to a gene: 4. CDR3 length: 13 residues. Germline V gene lookup returns CDR1 SGDLS and CDR2 YYNGEE. The CDR3 DNA reads TGTGCCAGCAGCTCACGGGACAGCTATGGCTACACCTTC. It encodes CASSSRDSYGYTF. The full variable domain, rest sourced from reference TRBV9 and TRBJ1-2, is DSGVTQTPKHLITATGQRVTLRCSPRSGDLSVYWYQQSLDQGLQFLIQYYNGEERAKGNILERFSAQQFPDLHSELNLSSLELGDSALYFCASSSRDSYGYTFGSGTRLTVV.

V and J are TRBV9 and TRBJ1-6; a weak D match, TRBD1 (6 bases). The ends were cut back, 0 bases at V and 7 bases at J, with 14 bases in the middle. CDR1 is SGDLS and CDR2 is YYNGEE in the germline V gene. The CDR3 covers 16 residues. CDR3 DNA sequence: TGTGCCAGCAGCGTAGAGGGCCAGGGGACAAATTCACCCCTCCACTTT. Its protein product is CASSVEGQGTNSPLHF.

This clone was picked up one time. The chain recombines TRBV27 with TRBJ1-4; TRBD1 might be the D (6 bases). There are 14 residues in the CDR3. The V gene's germline CDR1 is MNHEY and CDR2 SMNVEV (reference sequence). Trimming stripped 3 bases from V and 10 bases from J, with 15 bases between. The CDR3 region has the DNA TGTGCCAGCAGTTTTGACAGGACGGGCGGAAAACTGTTTTTT. This codes for CASSFDRTGGKLFF.

In DNA form, the CDR3 reads TGTGCCAGCAGCTTGGATACCTCGGGACAGGGGGCGATTTTAGGCTACACCTTC. It is translated as CASSLDTSGQGAILGYTF. This chain links TRBV7-2 with TRBJ1-2; TRBD1 agrees at 12 bases. This CDR3 has 18 amino acids. The J segment lost 8 bases and the V segment lost 3 bases, leaving 16 bases of the junction unmatched. Per germline, CDR1 SGHTA and CDR2 FQGNSA.

The chain couples TRBV18 to TRBJ1-5; D is perhaps TRBD1 (5 bases). CDR1 is KGHSH, CDR2 LQKENI, per germline. This CDR3 spans 18 amino acids. Trimming took 3 bases from V and 3 from J, leaving 21 bases between them. CDR3 nucleotides: TGTGCCAGCTCACCTGATCCACCGGGGAGCAGGGCCAATCAGCCCCAGCATTTT. This codes for CASSPDPPGSRANQPQHF.

The chain employs TRBV6-5 and TRBJ2-7, with TRBD2 matching 7 bases. Germline CDR1 MNHEY, CDR2 SVGAGI. CDR3 length: 14 amino acids. The J segment lost 0 bases and the V segment lost 8 bases, leaving 7 bases of the junction unmatched. CDR3 DNA sequence: TGTGCCAGCCGGCCGGCTAGCGGCTCCTACGAGCAGTACTTC. Amino acids: CASRPASGSYEQYF.

This sequence joins TRBV2 and TRBJ2-3, with TRBD2 identical over 10 bases. With 7 bases clipped from V and 7 bases from J, the junction kept 11 bases outside the gene matches. Germline CDR1 and CDR2: SNHLY and FYNNEI. CDR3 length: 15 amino acids. The CDR3 nucleotides read TGTGCCAGCACTCGGGGGGCTAGCGGGGGTTATACGCAGTATTTT. This codes for CASTRGASGGYTQYF.

V gene TRBV7-9 combines with J gene TRBJ1-1; D is unclear. The V end was cut by 0 bases, the J end by 4 bases, with 9 bases between. The CDR3 extends over 14 amino acids. Germline CDR1 reads SEHNR; CDR2 reads FQNEAQ (reference sequence). The CDR3 is CASSLASEVTEAFF. CDR3 in DNA: TGTGCCAGCAGCTTAGCGTCAGAGGTCACTGAAGCTTTCTTT.